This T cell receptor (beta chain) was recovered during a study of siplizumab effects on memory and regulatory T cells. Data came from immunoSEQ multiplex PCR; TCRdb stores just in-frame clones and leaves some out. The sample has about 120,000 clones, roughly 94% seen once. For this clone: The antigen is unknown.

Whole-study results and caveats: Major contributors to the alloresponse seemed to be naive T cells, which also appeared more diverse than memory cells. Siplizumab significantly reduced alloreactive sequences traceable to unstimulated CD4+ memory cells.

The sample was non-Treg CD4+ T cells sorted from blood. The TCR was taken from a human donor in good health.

CDR3 sequence: CASSSGLAGDEQYF. CDR3 bases: TGTGCCAGCAGCTCGGGACTAGCGGGAGACGAGCAGTACTTC. The chain has TRBV5-6 and TRBJ2-7; 14 nucleotides match TRBD2. The CDR3 runs 14 residues. V gave up 3 bases and J gave up 5 bases; unmatched junction bases: 1. The germline gives CDR1 SGHDT, CDR2 YYEEEE.